A selection of T cell receptor beta chains follows, all from one sample in a study of blood T cells in healthy people across ages. TCRdb called the 5' RACE reads again in MiXCR, with one record for every CDR3 protein. The data contain under 2 million distinct CDR3 sequences, about 31% of them singletons. Sequences were obtained from blood. These receptors came from a woman aged 25-40 years in good health. Each CDR3 is given with its conserved first and last residue. D genes are given only for firm matches.

d_gene: NA; j_gene: TRBJ1-2; v_gene: TRBV5-1; CDR3aa: CASSQAISRGYTF
d_gene: NA; j_gene: TRBJ1-5; v_gene: TRBV12-3/TRBV12-4; CDR3aa: CASSLVGDQGSPQHF
d_gene: NA; j_gene: TRBJ1-2; v_gene: TRBV5-1; CDR3aa: CASSLLTPETNYGYTF
d_gene: NA; j_gene: TRBJ1-2; v_gene: TRBV2; CDR3aa: CASSEAAQKNYGYTF
d_gene: NA; j_gene: TRBJ1-1; v_gene: TRBV30; CDR3aa: CAWSVHRGVMNTEAFF
d_gene: TRBD1; j_gene: TRBJ2-5; v_gene: TRBV10-3; CDR3aa: CAISEVGEGQGGRGTQYF
d_gene: NA; j_gene: TRBJ2-3; v_gene: TRBV11-2; CDR3aa: CASSLDSSGVVDTQYF
d_gene: NA; j_gene: TRBJ2-3; v_gene: TRBV29-1; CDR3aa: CSVGGYRGPTDTQYF
d_gene: TRBD1; j_gene: TRBJ2-7; v_gene: TRBV29-1; CDR3aa: CSVERGQGRNEQYF
d_gene: NA; j_gene: TRBJ2-1; v_gene: TRBV6-5; CDR3aa: CASRKRGNEQFF
d_gene: TRBD2; j_gene: TRBJ2-2; v_gene: TRBV5-1; CDR3aa: CASMGGLNTGELFF